The 11 T cell receptor beta chains below come from one sample, sequenced in a study of CD8+ T cells in alopecia areata. Sample treatment: oral pan-JAK inhibitor, 5-10 mg twice daily. Sequencing relied on a cDNA template that was reverse transcribed from extracted RNA. Generated by immunoSEQ multiplex PCR, the TCRdb table keeps only in-frame clones and is missing some. This sample has 150,000 to 200,000 clones, with roughly 58% found just once. The sequencing used CD4+ T cells sorted from blood, collected around week 55, from a patient treated with tofacitinib. These receptor sequences come from a human donor with alopecia areata.

Only a few counts were recorded for this clone. The J gene is TRBJ2-5, the V gene TRBV29-1, with a tentative D call TRBD2 (7 bases). Per germline, CDR1 SQVTM and CDR2 ANQGSEA. CDR3 size: 13 residues. Trimming removed 5 bases at V and 0 bases at J, with 10 bases between. The CDR3 sequence is CSVSGTNQETQYF. The DNA of the CDR3 is TGCAGCGTTAGCGGGACAAACCAAGAGACCCAGTACTTC.

The chain uses TRBV4-2 and TRBJ2-5; tentatively, D is TRBD1 or TRBD2 (6 bases each). The CDR3 consists of 20 residues. The V gene lost 0 bases and the J gene lost 3 bases, with 26 bases spanning the gap. Germline V gene data show CDR1 as LGHNA and CDR2 as YNFKEQ. This CDR3 reads CASSQDSPMTGASVKETQYF. The CDR3 DNA reads as TGTGCCAGCAGCCAAGATAGTCCGATGACGGGGGCGTCGGTAAAAGAGACCCAGTACTTC.

V and J are TRBV4-1 and TRBJ1-1, with unresolved D. Germline assignment: CDR1 MGHRA and CDR2 YSYEKL. The V gene lost 4 bases and the J gene lost 4 bases, with 19 bases spanning the gap. The CDR3 spans 16 residues. The CDR3, as DNA: TGCGCCAGCAGCCTCCTTTACATGGAGGCGGTCACTGAAGCTTTCTTT. It yields the protein CASSLLYMEAVTEAFF.

This clone was recorded once. The chain combines TRBV11-2 with TRBJ1-4, with D unresolved. V was clipped by 3 bases and J by 7 bases, with 9 bases between them. Looked up from germline, CDR1 is SGHAT and CDR2 is FQNNGV. CDR3 length: 13 amino acids. CDR3: CASSFTSLEKLFF. In DNA, the CDR3 is TGTGCCAGCAGCTTCACCAGCCTTGAAAAACTGTTTTTT. The full variable domain, in which reference TRBV11-2 and TRBJ1-4 provide the parts outside the CDR3, is EAGVAQSPRYKIIEKRQSVAFWCNPISGHATLYWYQQILGQGPKLLIQFQNNGVVDDSQLPKDRFSAERLKGVDSTLKIQPAKLEDSAVYLCASSFTSLEKLFFGSGTQLSVL.

The chain employs TRBV29-1 and TRBJ2-7; a weak D match, TRBD1 (8 bases). Trimming took 6 bases from V and 3 from J, leaving 18 bases between them. Germline V gene data show CDR1 as SQVTM and CDR2 as ANQGSEA. The CDR3 runs to 14 residues. CDR3 amino acids: CSVGSGTGIYEQYF. The CDR3 region has the DNA TGCAGCGTGGGAAGCGGGACAGGAATCTACGAGCAGTACTTC.

This chain joins TRBV7-2 and TRBJ1-1; a weak D match, TRBD1 (6 bases). CDR1 SGHTA and CDR2 FQGNSA come from the germline V gene. V lost 3 bases and J lost 2, with 10 bases in between. The CDR3 length is 14 residues. CDR3 nucleotide sequence: TGTGCCAGCAGCTTGGACAGAGCTAACACTGAAGCTTTCTTT. Residues: CASSLDRANTEAFF.

The chain combines TRBV6-5 with TRBJ2-3; D gene uncertain. The CDR3 is 12 residues long. With 5 bases removed from V and 1 base from J, the gap between germline ends came to 4 bases. The germline V gene has CDR1 MNHEY and CDR2 SVGAGI. CDR3 DNA sequence: TGTGCCAGCAGTGGGGGCACAGATACGCAGTATTTT. As protein: CASSGGTDTQYF.

The chain links TRBV30 to TRBJ2-2; D remains unclear. V lost 0 bases and J lost 4, with 9 bases in between. CDR1 is GTSNPN and CDR2 is SVGIG in the germline V gene (reference sequence). The CDR3 is made up of 14 amino acids. For the CDR3, the DNA is TGTGCCTGGAGTGTACAAGTGATCACCGGGGAGCTGTTTTTT. Translated: CAWSVQVITGELFF. Based on the CDR3 plus reference TRBV30 and TRBJ2-2, the full variable domain is SQTIHQWPATLVQPVGSPLSLECTVEGTSNPNLYWYRQAAGRGLQLLFYSVGIGQISSEVPQNLSASRPQDRQFILSSKKLLLSDSGFYLCAWSVQVITGELFFGEGSRLTVL.

The genes are TRBV30 and TRBJ2-5; D perhaps matches TRBD2 (6 bases). Trimming removed 0 bases from V and 1 base from J, with 9 bases in between. Germline lookup yields CDR1 GTSNPN and CDR2 SVGIG (reference sequence). This CDR3 spans 14 amino acids. Here the CDR3 DNA reads TGTGCCTGGAGTGTGGCGGGGCTCCAAGAGACCCAGTACTTC. This codes for CAWSVAGLQETQYF.

This clone was picked up one time. This chain links TRBV6-6 with TRBJ1-1; the D is unclear. Per germline, CDR1 MNHNY and CDR2 SVGAGI (reference sequence). V dropped 7 bases and J dropped 8 bases, with 14 bases sitting between them. This CDR3 has 12 amino acids. The CDR3 DNA reads as TGTGCCAGCACCGAAGGAATGGGCGAAGCTTTCTTT. The encoded protein is CASTEGMGEAFF.

The chain couples TRBV7-3 to TRBJ1-1, with TRBD1 as a possible D gene (6 bases). V was shortened by 2 bases and J by 1 base, with 11 bases between the two germline ends. Germline lookup yields CDR1 SGHTA and CDR2 FQGTGA. The CDR3 extends over 15 amino acids. Written as DNA, the CDR3 is TGTGCCAGCAGCTTATCGCGGGACACGAACACTGAAGCTTTCTTT. Translated, it gives CASSLSRDTNTEAFF.